Below, one T cell receptor beta chain is given with its context. Its antigen is unknown. Sequencing was performed with immunoSEQ multiplex PCR; in TCRdb, only in-frame clones are kept and a portion is missing. In the table there are about 32,000 clones, roughly 87% of which are singletons. This sample was taken from a study of OX40 agonist ivuxolimab in advanced cancers. Whole-study context: Patients were treated with intravenous ivuxolimab, dosed at 0.01 to 10 mg/kg and infused every 2 weeks.

The V end was cut by 4 bases, the J end by 2 bases, with 8 bases between. This CDR3 region has 13 residues. Germline-derived CDR1 and CDR2 are SNHLY and FYNNEI. General study results and limits: There were also nonresponders showing low normalized T-cell clonal expansion. CD8+ T cells (on average) carried more expanded clones than CD4+ T cells. Both blood CD4+ and CD8+ T cells showed clonal growth by week 6 at 0.1 to 3.0 mg/kg.

V and J are TRBV2 and TRBJ2-5; D gene ambiguous. The sample here was CD4+ or CD8+ T cells sorted from blood, taken in a trial of the OX40 agonist ivuxolimab. The source of this sequence is an adult with an advanced solid tumor such as melanoma, head and neck, liver or kidney cancer. The CDR3 loop is CASSGAVQETQYF. CDR3 bases: TGTGCCAGCAGTGGTGCGGTACAAGAGACCCAGTACTTC.